Listed below are T cell receptor beta chains from one sample, sequenced in a study of cytomegalovirus exposure and HLA in healthy donors. Generated by immunoSEQ multiplex PCR, the TCRdb table keeps only in-frame clones and is missing some. The data hold some 120,000 clones, with around three quarters observed a single time. The specimen was PBMCs. The receptors derive from a male donor in good health and CMV-seronegative. Each CDR3 is given with its conserved first and last residue. Fields, in order: D gene, V gene, J gene, clone size, CDR3 protein, CDR3 DNA. D genes are given only for firm matches. Clone size appears in some rows only: once, few, many, or a class for an expanded clone.

d_gene: TRBD1
v_gene: TRBV10-1
j_gene: TRBJ1-2
abundance: -
CDR3aa: CASSEEKTGSRNGYTF
CDR3nt: TGCGCCAGCAGTGAGGAGAAGACAGGGTCTAGGAATGGCTACACCTTC

d_gene: TRBD2
v_gene: TRBV19
j_gene: TRBJ2-3
abundance: -
CDR3aa: CASSIGPSGGTDTQYF
CDR3nt: TGTGCCAGTAGTATAGGTCCTAGCGGGGGCACAGATACGCAGTATTTT

d_gene: -
v_gene: TRBV5-1
j_gene: TRBJ1-1
abundance: -
CDR3aa: CASSLVTGKNTEAFF
CDR3nt: TGCGCCAGCAGCTTGGTAACAGGCAAGAACACTGAAGCTTTCTTT

d_gene: -
v_gene: TRBV14
j_gene: TRBJ1-2
abundance: -
CDR3aa: CASSQDPGFSSGYTF
CDR3nt: TGTGCCAGCAGCCAAGACCCAGGGTTTAGTTCCGGCTACACCTTC

d_gene: TRBD2
v_gene: TRBV5-4
j_gene: TRBJ2-2
abundance: -
CDR3aa: CASSPVGLAGDTGELFF
CDR3nt: TGTGCCAGCAGCCCGGTGGGGCTAGCGGGGGACACCGGGGAGCTGTTTTTT

d_gene: -
v_gene: TRBV29-1
j_gene: TRBJ2-1
abundance: -
CDR3aa: CSAIQGYEQFF
CDR3nt: TGCAGCGCGATTCAGGGCTATGAGCAGTTCTTC

d_gene: TRBD1
v_gene: TRBV5-5
j_gene: TRBJ1-1
abundance: few
CDR3aa: CASSRVQGLTEAFF
CDR3nt: TGTGCCAGCAGCCGTGTACAGGGGCTCACTGAAGCTTTCTTT

d_gene: -
v_gene: TRBV4-1
j_gene: TRBJ1-2
abundance: -
CDR3aa: CASSQDPTVRYGYTF
CDR3nt: TGCGCCAGCAGCCAAGATCCGACAGTTCGTTATGGCTACACCTTC

d_gene: TRBD2
v_gene: TRBV7-6
j_gene: TRBJ2-5
abundance: -
CDR3aa: CASSLGLAGGWQETQYF
CDR3nt: TGTGCCAGCAGCTTGGGACTAGCGGGGGGGTGGCAAGAGACCCAGTACTTC

d_gene: TRBD1
v_gene: TRBV5-6
j_gene: TRBJ2-4
abundance: -
CDR3aa: CASSLEGQGAPKNIQYF
CDR3nt: TGTGCCAGCAGCTTGGAAGGACAGGGGGCCCCCAAAAACATTCAGTACTTC

d_gene: TRBD1
v_gene: TRBV18
j_gene: TRBJ1-4
abundance: -
CDR3aa: CASSPPQGAGEKLFF
CDR3nt: TGTGCCAGCTCACCACCCCAGGGGGCCGGTGAAAAACTGTTTTTT

d_gene: -
v_gene: TRBV5-1
j_gene: TRBJ2-2
abundance: -
CDR3aa: CASSLGVDSNTGELFF
CDR3nt: TGCGCCAGCAGCTTGGGAGTGGACAGCAACACCGGGGAGCTGTTTTTT

d_gene: -
v_gene: TRBV28
j_gene: TRBJ2-7
abundance: -
CDR3aa: CASSTPLSEQYF
CDR3nt: TGTGCCAGCAGTACCCCTCTTAGCGAGCAGTACTTC

d_gene: TRBD2
v_gene: TRBV25-1
j_gene: TRBJ2-3
abundance: -
CDR3aa: CASSKLAGGTDTQYF
CDR3nt: TGTGCCAGCAGCAAACTAGCGGGGGGTACAGATACGCAGTATTTT

d_gene: -
v_gene: TRBV6-1
j_gene: TRBJ1-5
abundance: -
CDR3aa: CASRTGLGGNQPQHF
CDR3nt: TGTGCCAGCAGAACAGGGTTAGGAGGAAATCAGCCCCAGCATTTT

d_gene: TRBD2
v_gene: TRBV5-4
j_gene: TRBJ2-3
abundance: once
CDR3aa: CASSLKRGGRDTDTQYF
CDR3nt: TGTGCCAGCAGCTTGAAGCGGGGGGGCCGAGACACAGATACGCAGTATTTT

d_gene: TRBD1
v_gene: TRBV5-1
j_gene: TRBJ1-3
abundance: -
CDR3aa: CASSLAGQGPLSSGNTIYF
CDR3nt: TGCGCCAGCAGCTTGGCCGGACAGGGGCCCCTTTCCTCTGGAAACACCATATATTTT

d_gene: TRBD2
v_gene: TRBV27
j_gene: TRBJ2-5
abundance: once
CDR3aa: CASRRLAEETQYF
CDR3nt: TGTGCCAGCAGACGACTAGCGGAAGAGACCCAGTACTTC

d_gene: TRBD1
v_gene: TRBV28
j_gene: TRBJ1-2
abundance: -
CDR3aa: CASSLAGRQGADGYTF
CDR3nt: TGTGCCAGCAGTTTGGCGGGGAGACAGGGGGCAGATGGCTACACCTTC

d_gene: TRBD2
v_gene: TRBV10-2
j_gene: TRBJ2-5
abundance: few
CDR3aa: CASSLSGRRETQYF
CDR3nt: TGCGCCAGCAGTCTTAGCGGGAGGCGGGAGACCCAGTACTTC

d_gene: TRBD1
v_gene: TRBV18
j_gene: TRBJ2-4
abundance: -
CDR3aa: CASSTTGNGNIQYF
CDR3nt: TGTGCCAGCTCAACGACAGGGAATGGGAACATTCAGTACTTC

d_gene: -
v_gene: TRBV10-2
j_gene: TRBJ1-5
abundance: -
CDR3aa: CASARAGGGQPQHF
CDR3nt: TGCGCCAGCGCTCGGGCCGGCGGGGGTCAGCCCCAGCATTTT

d_gene: -
v_gene: TRBV27
j_gene: TRBJ1-2
abundance: -
CDR3aa: CASSFNRASYGYTF
CDR3nt: TGTGCCAGCAGTTTCAACAGGGCTAGCTATGGCTACACCTTC

d_gene: TRBD1
v_gene: TRBV28
j_gene: TRBJ2-1
abundance: -
CDR3aa: CASSFRGRDRAGKSIEQFF
CDR3nt: TGTGCCAGCAGTTTTAGGGGACGGGACAGGGCCGGGAAGTCAATAGAGCAGTTCTTC

d_gene: TRBD2
v_gene: TRBV4-2
j_gene: TRBJ2-3
abundance: -
CDR3aa: CASAVYLAGDASTDTQYF
CDR3nt: TGTGCCAGCGCCGTTTATCTAGCGGGAGACGCTAGCACAGATACGCAGTATTTT

d_gene: -
v_gene: TRBV18
j_gene: TRBJ1-1
abundance: few
CDR3aa: CASSLTPGLNTEAFF
CDR3nt: TGTGCCAGCTCACTTACCCCGGGACTAAACACTGAAGCTTTCTTT

d_gene: -
v_gene: TRBV7-6
j_gene: TRBJ1-1
abundance: -
CDR3aa: CASSSETGSGEAFF
CDR3nt: TGTGCCAGCAGCTCCGAGACAGGTTCCGGTGAAGCTTTCTTT

d_gene: -
v_gene: TRBV10-3
j_gene: TRBJ2-3
abundance: -
CDR3aa: CAIRRLDYTDTQYF
CDR3nt: TGTGCCATCAGACGACTAGACTACACAGATACGCAGTATTTT

d_gene: TRBD1
v_gene: TRBV5-5
j_gene: TRBJ1-1
abundance: -
CDR3aa: CASSLEPGGTTEAFF
CDR3nt: TGTGCCAGCAGCTTGGAACCAGGGGGAACGACTGAAGCTTTCTTT

d_gene: -
v_gene: TRBV5-6
j_gene: TRBJ2-4
abundance: -
CDR3aa: CASSLGPPIAKNIQYF
CDR3nt: TGTGCCAGCAGCTTGGGGCCACCAATAGCCAAAAACATTCAGTACTTC

d_gene: -
v_gene: TRBV27
j_gene: TRBJ2-5
abundance: -
CDR3aa: CASSVGESKSQETQYF
CDR3nt: TGTGCCAGCAGCGTTGGGGAGAGTAAATCGCAAGAGACCCAGTACTTC

d_gene: -
v_gene: TRBV5-1
j_gene: TRBJ2-2
abundance: -
CDR3aa: CASSLEGGSNTGELFF
CDR3nt: TGCGCCAGCAGCTTGGAAGGGGGATCGAACACCGGGGAGCTGTTTTTT

d_gene: TRBD1
v_gene: TRBV7-9
j_gene: TRBJ2-7
abundance: -
CDR3aa: CASSLLTGSSYEQYF
CDR3nt: TGTGCCAGCAGCTTACTGACAGGGAGCTCCTACGAGCAGTACTTC

d_gene: TRBD2
v_gene: TRBV5-1
j_gene: TRBJ2-1
abundance: -
CDR3aa: CASSLAKTSGSNEQFF
CDR3nt: TGCGCCAGCAGCTTGGCGAAGACTAGCGGGAGCAATGAGCAGTTCTTC

d_gene: -
v_gene: TRBV5-1
j_gene: TRBJ2-1
abundance: -
CDR3aa: CASSLGLGGTYNEQFF
CDR3nt: TGCGCCAGCAGCTTGGGTCTCGGCGGGACCTACAATGAGCAGTTCTTC

d_gene: -
v_gene: TRBV5-6
j_gene: TRBJ1-1
abundance: -
CDR3aa: CASSWGGRGTEAFF
CDR3nt: TGTGCCAGCAGCTGGGGAGGGAGAGGCACTGAAGCTTTCTTT

d_gene: TRBD1
v_gene: TRBV7-2
j_gene: TRBJ2-2
abundance: -
CDR3aa: CASSLDRGLYRVLFF
CDR3nt: TGTGCCAGCAGCCTGGACAGGGGATTATATCGCGTGCTGTTTTTT

d_gene: -
v_gene: TRBV30
j_gene: TRBJ1-6
abundance: -
CDR3aa: CAWKGQANSPLHF
CDR3nt: TGTGCCTGGAAAGGTCAGGCTAATTCACCCCTCCACTTT

d_gene: TRBD2
v_gene: TRBV5-1
j_gene: TRBJ2-3
abundance: -
CDR3aa: CASSSGLAGANPSTDTQYF
CDR3nt: TGCGCCAGCAGCTCGGGACTAGCGGGGGCCAACCCTTCTACAGATACGCAGTATTTT

d_gene: -
v_gene: TRBV5-1
j_gene: TRBJ2-1
abundance: -
CDR3aa: CASSEPTQGYSYEQFF
CDR3nt: TGCGCCAGCAGCGAGCCCACGCAGGGATATTCCTATGAGCAGTTCTTC

d_gene: -
v_gene: TRBV7-2
j_gene: TRBJ2-1
abundance: -
CDR3aa: CASRLWRENNEQFF
CDR3nt: TGTGCCAGCCGACTTTGGAGGGAGAACAATGAGCAGTTCTTC

d_gene: -
v_gene: TRBV4-3
j_gene: TRBJ2-7
abundance: -
CDR3aa: CASSQDGWGGGQYF
CDR3nt: TGCGCCAGCAGCCAAGATGGTTGGGGCGGCGGGCAGTACTTC

d_gene: -
v_gene: TRBV27
j_gene: TRBJ1-4
abundance: -
CDR3aa: CASSLISPGNEKLFF
CDR3nt: TGTGCCAGCAGTCTTATCTCCCCCGGGAATGAAAAACTGTTTTTT

d_gene: -
v_gene: TRBV19
j_gene: TRBJ1-5
abundance: -
CDR3aa: CASSISARSNQPQHF
CDR3nt: TGTGCCAGTAGTATTTCCGCGAGGAGCAATCAGCCCCAGCATTTT

d_gene: -
v_gene: TRBV7-9
j_gene: TRBJ1-5
abundance: -
CDR3aa: CASSPLSGNQPQHF
CDR3nt: TGTGCCAGCAGCCCCCTGTCGGGCAATCAGCCCCAGCATTTT

d_gene: TRBD2
v_gene: TRBV6-4
j_gene: TRBJ2-1
abundance: few
CDR3aa: CASSESGGAHEQFF
CDR3nt: TGTGCCAGCAGTGAGAGCGGGGGGGCCCATGAGCAGTTCTTC

d_gene: TRBD2
v_gene: TRBV7-8
j_gene: TRBJ2-3
abundance: few
CDR3aa: CASSLGGSGTADTQYF
CDR3nt: TGTGCCAGCAGCTTAGGAGGTAGCGGGACGGCAGATACGCAGTATTTT

d_gene: TRBD1
v_gene: TRBV15
j_gene: TRBJ2-7
abundance: -
CDR3aa: CATSRNRGLREQYF
CDR3nt: TGTGCCACCAGCAGGAACAGGGGATTAAGGGAGCAGTACTTC

d_gene: -
v_gene: TRBV7-6
j_gene: TRBJ2-7
abundance: -
CDR3aa: CASSTPLTTSYEQYF
CDR3nt: TGTGCCAGCAGCACCCCTCTCACTACCTCCTACGAGCAGTACTTC

d_gene: -
v_gene: TRBV5-1
j_gene: TRBJ2-7
abundance: -
CDR3aa: CASSLDRVIRLNEQYF
CDR3nt: TGCGCCAGCAGCTTGGACCGAGTCATACGACTCAACGAGCAGTACTTC

d_gene: TRBD1
v_gene: TRBV13
j_gene: TRBJ1-2
abundance: -
CDR3aa: CASSLRGGLDRHGYTF
CDR3nt: TGTGCCAGCAGCTTGCGAGGGGGCCTCGATCGGCATGGCTACACCTTC